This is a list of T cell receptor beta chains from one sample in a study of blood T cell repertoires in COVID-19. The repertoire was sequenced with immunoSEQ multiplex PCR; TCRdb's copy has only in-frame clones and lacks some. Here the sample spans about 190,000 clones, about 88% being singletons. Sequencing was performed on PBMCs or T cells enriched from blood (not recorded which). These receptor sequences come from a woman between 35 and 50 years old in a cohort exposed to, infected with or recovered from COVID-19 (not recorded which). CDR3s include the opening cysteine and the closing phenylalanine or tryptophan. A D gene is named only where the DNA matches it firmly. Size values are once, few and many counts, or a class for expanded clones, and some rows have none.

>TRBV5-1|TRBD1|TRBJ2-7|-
TGCGCCAGCAGCTTCGGACAGGGTAGGTCTTACGAGCAGTACTTC
CASSFGQGRSYEQYF
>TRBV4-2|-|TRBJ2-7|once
TGTGCCAGCAGCCCCTGGGGGCTGCAAGACGAGCAGTACTTC
CASSPWGLQDEQYF
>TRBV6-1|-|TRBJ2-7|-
TGTGCCAGCAGTGAGAGAATTCTCTACGAGCAGTACTTC
CASSERILYEQYF
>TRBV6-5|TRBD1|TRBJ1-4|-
TGTGCCAGCAGCATCGGACAGGGGGGTAGTGAACTGTTTTTT
CASSIGQGGSELFF
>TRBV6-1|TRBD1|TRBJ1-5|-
TGTGCCAGCAGTGATATATTCGGTCGGGACAGGGATAATCAGCCCCAGCATTTT
CASSDIFGRDRDNQPQHF
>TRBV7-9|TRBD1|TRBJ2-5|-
TGTGCCAGCAGCTTGGACGGACCTGGTACAGGGGCAAGCCAAGAGACCCAGTACTTC
CASSLDGPGTGASQETQYF
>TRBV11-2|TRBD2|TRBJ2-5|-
TGTGCCAGCAGATCCGGGGGGGCTAAAGAGACCCAGTACTTC
CASRSGGAKETQYF
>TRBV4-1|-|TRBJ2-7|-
TGCGCCAGCAGCCAAGGGACTGTATCCTACGAGCAGTACTTC
CASSQGTVSYEQYF
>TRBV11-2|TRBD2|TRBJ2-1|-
TGTGCCAGCAGCTCGCAGCGCGGGAGCTCCTACAATGAGCAGTTCTTC
CASSSQRGSSYNEQFF
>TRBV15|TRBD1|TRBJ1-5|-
TGTGCCACCAGTCCCGGACAGGGAGGGGGTCAGCCCCAGCATTTT
CATSPGQGGGQPQHF
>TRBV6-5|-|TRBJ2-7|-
TGTGCCAGCAGTTACTCCCCTAGCTACGAGCAGTACTTC
CASSYSPSYEQYF
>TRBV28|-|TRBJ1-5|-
TGTGCCAGCTCCCATGGGGGCAGGGCCGGTCAGCCCCAGCATTTT
CASSHGGRAGQPQHF
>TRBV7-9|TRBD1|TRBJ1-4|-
TGTGCCAGCAGCCCCATGGGACAGGATAATGAAAAACTGTTTTTT
CASSPMGQDNEKLFF
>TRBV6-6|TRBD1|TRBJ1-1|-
TGTGCCAGCAGTCCAGGGGGCGCAGGCACTGAAGCTTTCTTT
CASSPGGAGTEAFF
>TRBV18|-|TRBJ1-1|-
TGTGCCAGCTCACCAGCGGGCCTGAACACTGAAGCTTTCTTT
CASSPAGLNTEAFF
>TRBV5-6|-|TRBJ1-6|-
TGTGCCAGCAGCTCATCCGGGACACCGAATTCACCCCTCCACTTT
CASSSSGTPNSPLHF
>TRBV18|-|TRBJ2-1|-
TGTGCCAGCTCGATTCGAGATTCTCCCTACAATGAGCAGTTCTTC
CASSIRDSPYNEQFF
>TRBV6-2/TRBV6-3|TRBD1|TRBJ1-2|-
TGTGCCAGCAGCATGGACAGGGGGCTGTCTGGCTACACCTTC
CASSMDRGLSGYTF
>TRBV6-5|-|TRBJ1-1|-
TGTGCCAGCAGTTACTCCCCGTTCGGGTTGGCTGAAGCTTTCTTT
CASSYSPFGLAEAFF
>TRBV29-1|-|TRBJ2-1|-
TGCAGCGTTGAAGGTAGCTTTGAGCAGTTCTTC
CSVEGSFEQFF
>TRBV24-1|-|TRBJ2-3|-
TGTGCCACCGAGGACAGGGAGGGTCTAGCGGGAAACACAGATACGCAGTATTTT
CATEDREGLAGNTDTQYF
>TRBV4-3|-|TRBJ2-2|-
TGCGCCAGCAGCCAAGACGTCGGGAGACTTGGCACCGGGGAGCTGTTTTTT
CASSQDVGRLGTGELFF
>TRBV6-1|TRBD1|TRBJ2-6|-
TGTGCCAGCAGTGCCCTGGACAGGGAGGGGGCCAACGTCCTGACTTTC
CASSALDREGANVLTF
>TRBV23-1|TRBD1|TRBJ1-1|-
TGCGCCAGCAGTCAAGAGGGACAGGGTAGATTTGAAGCTTTCTTT
CASSQEGQGRFEAFF
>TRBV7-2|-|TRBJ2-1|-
TGTGCCAGCAGCTTGGCACGGGGGTGGTACAATGAGCAGTTCTTC
CASSLARGWYNEQFF
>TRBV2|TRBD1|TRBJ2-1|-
TGTGCCAGCAGTGAGGGACAGGTGAGCTCCTACAATGAGCAGTTCTTC
CASSEGQVSSYNEQFF
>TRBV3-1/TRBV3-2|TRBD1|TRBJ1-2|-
TGTGCCAGCAGCCCAGCCGTTCCGGACAGGTTCCTCTATGGCTACACCTTC
CASSPAVPDRFLYGYTF